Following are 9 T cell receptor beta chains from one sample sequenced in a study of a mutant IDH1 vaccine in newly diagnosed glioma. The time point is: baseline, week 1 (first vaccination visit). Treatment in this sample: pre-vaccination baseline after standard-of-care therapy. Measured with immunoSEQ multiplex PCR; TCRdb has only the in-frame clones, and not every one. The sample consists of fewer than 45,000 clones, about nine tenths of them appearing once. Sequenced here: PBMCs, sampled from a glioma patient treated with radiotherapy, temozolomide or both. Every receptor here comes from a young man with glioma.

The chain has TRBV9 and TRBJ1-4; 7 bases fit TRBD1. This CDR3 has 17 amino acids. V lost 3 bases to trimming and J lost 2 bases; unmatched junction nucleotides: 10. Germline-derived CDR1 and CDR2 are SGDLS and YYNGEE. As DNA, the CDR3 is TGTGCCAGCAGCGACGGGCCCTACAGGGGTACTAATGAAAAACTGTTTTTT. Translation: CASSDGPYRGTNEKLFF.

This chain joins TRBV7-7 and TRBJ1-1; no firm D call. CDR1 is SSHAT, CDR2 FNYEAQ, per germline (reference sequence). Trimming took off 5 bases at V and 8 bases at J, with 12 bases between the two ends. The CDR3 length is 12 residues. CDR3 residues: CASSLWSREAFF. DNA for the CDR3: TGTGCCAGCAGCCTCTGGTCCAGAGAAGCTTTCTTT. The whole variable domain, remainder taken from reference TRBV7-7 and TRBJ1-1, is GAGVSQSPRYKVTKRGQDVTLRCDPISSHATLYWYQQALGQGPEFLTYFNYEAQPDKSGLPSDRFSAERPEGSISTLTIQRTEQRDSAMYRCASSLWSREAFFGQGTRLTVV.

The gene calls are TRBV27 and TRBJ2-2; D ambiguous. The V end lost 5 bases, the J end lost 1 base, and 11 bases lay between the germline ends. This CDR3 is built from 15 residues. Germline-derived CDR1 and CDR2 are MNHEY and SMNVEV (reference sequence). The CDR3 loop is CASSTGRVNTGELFF. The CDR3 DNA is TGTGCCAGCAGTACGGGCCGGGTGAACACCGGGGAGCTGTTTTTT.

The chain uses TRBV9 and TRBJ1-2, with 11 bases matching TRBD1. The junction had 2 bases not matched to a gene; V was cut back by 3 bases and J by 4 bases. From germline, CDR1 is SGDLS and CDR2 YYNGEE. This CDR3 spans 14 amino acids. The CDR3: CASSEGTGGYGYTF. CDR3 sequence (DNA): TGTGCCAGCAGCGAGGGGACAGGGGGCTATGGCTACACCTTC.

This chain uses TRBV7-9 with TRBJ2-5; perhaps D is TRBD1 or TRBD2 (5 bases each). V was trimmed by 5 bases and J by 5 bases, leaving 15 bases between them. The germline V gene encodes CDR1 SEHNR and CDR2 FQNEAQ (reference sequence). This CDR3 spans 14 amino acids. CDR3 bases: TGTGCCAGCAGCCTCGAGTCGGGGCGGGAGACCCAGTACTTC. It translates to CASSLESGRETQYF.

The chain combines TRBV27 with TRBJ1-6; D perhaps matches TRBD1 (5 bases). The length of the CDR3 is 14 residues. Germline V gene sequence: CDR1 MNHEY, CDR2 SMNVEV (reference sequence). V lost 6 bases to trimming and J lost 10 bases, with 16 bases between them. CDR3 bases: TGTGCCAGCAGGACAGAGCTCGGGGGGTCACCCCTCCACTTT. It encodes CASRTELGGSPLHF.

Here the CDR3 reads CASSYLAGVSYEQYF. The CDR3 DNA follows: TGTGCCAGCAGTTACCTAGCGGGAGTTTCTTACGAGCAGTACTTC. The chain couples TRBV6-5 to TRBJ2-7, with 10 nucleotides matching TRBD2. Losses at the gene ends were 2 bases for V and 4 bases for J; bases not matched to a gene: 5. Germline lookup yields CDR1 MNHEY and CDR2 SVGAGI. This CDR3 has 15 residues.

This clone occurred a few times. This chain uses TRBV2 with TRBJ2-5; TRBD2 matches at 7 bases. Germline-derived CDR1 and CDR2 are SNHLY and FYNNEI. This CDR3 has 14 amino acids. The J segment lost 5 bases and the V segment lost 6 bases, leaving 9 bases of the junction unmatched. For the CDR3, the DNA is TGTGCCAGCAGGCGACTGGGGGGAGGGGAGACCCAGTACTTC. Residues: CASRRLGGGETQYF. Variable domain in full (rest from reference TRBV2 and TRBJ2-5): EPEVTQTPSHQVTQMGQEVILRCVPISNHLYFYWYRQILGQKVEFLVSFYNNEISEKSEIFDDQFSVERPDGSNFTLKIRSTKLEDSAMYFCASRRLGGGETQYFGPGTRLLVL.

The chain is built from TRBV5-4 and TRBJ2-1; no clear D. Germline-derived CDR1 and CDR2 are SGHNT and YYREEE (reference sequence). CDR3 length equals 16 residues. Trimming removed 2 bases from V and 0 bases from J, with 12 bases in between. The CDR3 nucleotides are TGTGCCAGCAGCTTTCGCAGTCGTAGCTCCTACAATGAGCAGTTCTTC. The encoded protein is CASSFRSRSSYNEQFF.